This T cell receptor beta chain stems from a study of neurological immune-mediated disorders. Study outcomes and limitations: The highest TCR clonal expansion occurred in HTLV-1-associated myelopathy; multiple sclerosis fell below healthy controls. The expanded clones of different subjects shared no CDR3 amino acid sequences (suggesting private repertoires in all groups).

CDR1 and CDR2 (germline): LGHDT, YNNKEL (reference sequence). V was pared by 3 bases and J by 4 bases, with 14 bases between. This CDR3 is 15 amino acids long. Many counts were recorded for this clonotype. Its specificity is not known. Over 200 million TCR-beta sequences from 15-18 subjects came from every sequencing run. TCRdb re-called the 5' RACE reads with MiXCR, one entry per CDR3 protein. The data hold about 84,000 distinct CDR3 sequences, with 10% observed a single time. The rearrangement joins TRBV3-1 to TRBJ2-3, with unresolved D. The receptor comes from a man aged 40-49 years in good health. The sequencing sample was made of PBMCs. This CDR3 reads CASSHPLQEPDTQYF. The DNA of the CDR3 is TGTGCCAGCAGCCACCCTCTACAAGAACCAGATACGCAGTATTTT.